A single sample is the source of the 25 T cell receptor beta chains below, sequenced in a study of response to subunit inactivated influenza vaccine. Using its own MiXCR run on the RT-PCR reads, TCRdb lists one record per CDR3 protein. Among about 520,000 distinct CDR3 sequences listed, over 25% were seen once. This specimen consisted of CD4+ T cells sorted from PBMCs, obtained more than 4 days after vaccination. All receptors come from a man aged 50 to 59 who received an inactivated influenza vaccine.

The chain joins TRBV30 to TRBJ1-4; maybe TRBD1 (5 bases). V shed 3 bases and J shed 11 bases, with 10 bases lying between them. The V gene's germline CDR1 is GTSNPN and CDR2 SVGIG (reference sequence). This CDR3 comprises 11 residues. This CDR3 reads CAWRRDRKLFF. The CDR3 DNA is TGTGCCTGGAGGCGGGACCGCAAACTGTTTTTT.

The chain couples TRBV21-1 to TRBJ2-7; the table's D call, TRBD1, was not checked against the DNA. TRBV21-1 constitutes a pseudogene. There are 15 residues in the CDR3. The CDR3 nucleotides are TGTGCCAGCACCCCCAACGGCGGAGCTGCCTACGAGCAGTACTTC. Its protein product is CASTPNGGAAYEQYF.

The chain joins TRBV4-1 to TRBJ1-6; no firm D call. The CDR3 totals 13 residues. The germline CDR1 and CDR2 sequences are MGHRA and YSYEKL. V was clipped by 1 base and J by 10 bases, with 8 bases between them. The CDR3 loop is CASSQVSDSPLHF. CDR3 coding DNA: TGCGCCAGCAGCCAAGTTAGTGACTCACCCCTCCACTTT.

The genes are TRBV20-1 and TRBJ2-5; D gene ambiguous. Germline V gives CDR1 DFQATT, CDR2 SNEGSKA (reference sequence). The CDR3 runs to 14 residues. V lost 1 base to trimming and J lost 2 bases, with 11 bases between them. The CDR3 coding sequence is TGCAGTGCTAGAGCGCCCCCCCCTCAAGAGACCCAGTACTTC. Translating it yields CSARAPPPQETQYF.

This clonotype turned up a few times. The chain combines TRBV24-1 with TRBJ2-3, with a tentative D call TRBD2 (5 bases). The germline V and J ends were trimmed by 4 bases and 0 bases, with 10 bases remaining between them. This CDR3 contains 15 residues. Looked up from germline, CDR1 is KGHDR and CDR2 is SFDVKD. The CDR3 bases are TGTGCCACCAGTGACCCCGGCGGGAGCACAGATACGCAGTATTTT. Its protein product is CATSDPGGSTDTQYF.

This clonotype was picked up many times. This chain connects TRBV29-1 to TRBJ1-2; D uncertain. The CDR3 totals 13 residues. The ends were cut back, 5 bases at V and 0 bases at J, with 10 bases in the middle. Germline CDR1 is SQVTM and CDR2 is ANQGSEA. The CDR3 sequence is CSVFSPTNYGYTF. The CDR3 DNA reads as TGCAGCGTTTTTTCGCCTACTAACTATGGCTACACCTTC.

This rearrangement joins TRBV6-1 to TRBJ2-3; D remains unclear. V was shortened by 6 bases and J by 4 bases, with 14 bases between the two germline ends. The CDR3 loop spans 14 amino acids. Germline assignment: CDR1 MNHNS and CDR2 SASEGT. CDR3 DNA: TGTGCCAGCAGGCCCCAGGTGCCGGCAGATACGCAGTATTTT. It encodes CASRPQVPADTQYF.

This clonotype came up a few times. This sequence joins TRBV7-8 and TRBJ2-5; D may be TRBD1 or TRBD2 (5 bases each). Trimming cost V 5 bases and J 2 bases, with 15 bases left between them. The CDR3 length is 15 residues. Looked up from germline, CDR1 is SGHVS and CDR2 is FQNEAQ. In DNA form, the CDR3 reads TGTGCCAGCAGCCGGGGCCGCACAGGACAAGAGACCCAGTACTTC. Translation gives CASSRGRTGQETQYF.

CDR3 residues: CASSPLRESGNTIYF. CDR3 sequence (DNA): TGTGCCAGCAGTCCACTCAGGGAATCTGGAAACACCATATATTTT. The chain uses TRBV6-1 and TRBJ1-3, with D perhaps TRBD1 (5 bases). Trimming took 5 bases from V and 1 from J, leaving 12 bases between them. This CDR3 has 15 amino acids. Germline lookup yields CDR1 MNHNS and CDR2 SASEGT.

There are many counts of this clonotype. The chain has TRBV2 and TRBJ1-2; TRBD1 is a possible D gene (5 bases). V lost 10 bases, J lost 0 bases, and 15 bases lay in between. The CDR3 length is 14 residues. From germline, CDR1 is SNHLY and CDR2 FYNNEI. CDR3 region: CATQSGRPNYGYTF. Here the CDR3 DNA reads TGTGCCACGCAGTCAGGGAGGCCTAACTATGGCTACACCTTC.

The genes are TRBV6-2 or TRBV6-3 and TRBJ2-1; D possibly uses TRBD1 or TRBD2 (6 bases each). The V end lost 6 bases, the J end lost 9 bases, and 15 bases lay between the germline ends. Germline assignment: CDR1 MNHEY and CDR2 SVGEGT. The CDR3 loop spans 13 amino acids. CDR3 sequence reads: CASSQGGRVEQFF. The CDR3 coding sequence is TGTGCCAGCAGCCAAGGGGGGCGTGTTGAGCAGTTCTTC.

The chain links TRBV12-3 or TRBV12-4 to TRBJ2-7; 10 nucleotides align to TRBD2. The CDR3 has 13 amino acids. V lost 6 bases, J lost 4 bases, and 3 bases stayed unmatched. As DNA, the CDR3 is TGTGCCAGCAGACTAGCGGGGACATACGAGCAGTACTTC. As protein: CASRLAGTYEQYF.

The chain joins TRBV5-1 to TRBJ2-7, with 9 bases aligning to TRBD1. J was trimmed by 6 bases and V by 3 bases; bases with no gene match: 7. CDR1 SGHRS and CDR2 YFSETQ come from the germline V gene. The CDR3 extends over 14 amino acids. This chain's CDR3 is CASSWDREGSEQYF. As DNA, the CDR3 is TGCGCCAGCAGCTGGGACAGGGAGGGGTCCGAGCAGTACTTC. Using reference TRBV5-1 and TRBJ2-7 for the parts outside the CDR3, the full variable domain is KAGVTQTPRYLIKTRGQQVTLSCSPISGHRSVSWYQQTPGQGLQFLFEYFSETQRNKGNFPGRFSGRQFSNSRSEMNVSTLELGDSALYLCASSWDREGSEQYFGPGTRLTVT.

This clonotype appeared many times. CDR3 bases: TGTGCCAGCAGCTTAGTGGGGGGGGTCGCTGGGGCCAACGTCCTGACTTTC. Encoded protein: CASSLVGGVAGANVLTF. The V gene is TRBV7-8, the J gene TRBJ2-6; 7 bases agree with TRBD2. The CDR3 extends over 17 amino acids. Germline loops: CDR1 SGHVS, CDR2 FQNEAQ. The junction had 5 bases not matched to a gene; V was cut back by 1 base and J by 2 bases.

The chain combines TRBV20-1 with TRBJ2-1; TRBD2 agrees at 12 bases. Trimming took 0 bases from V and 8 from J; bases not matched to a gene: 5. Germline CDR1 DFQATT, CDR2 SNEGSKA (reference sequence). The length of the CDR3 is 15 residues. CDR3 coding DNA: TGCAGTGCTAGAGATCCGGGACTAGCGGGTTATGAGCAGTTCTTC. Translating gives CSARDPGLAGYEQFF.

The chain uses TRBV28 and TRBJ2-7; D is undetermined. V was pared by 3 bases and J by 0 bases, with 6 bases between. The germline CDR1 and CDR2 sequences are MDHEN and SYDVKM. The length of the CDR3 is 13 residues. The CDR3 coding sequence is TGTGCCAGCAGTTTCCCGGGCTCCTACGAGCAGTACTTC. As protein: CASSFPGSYEQYF.

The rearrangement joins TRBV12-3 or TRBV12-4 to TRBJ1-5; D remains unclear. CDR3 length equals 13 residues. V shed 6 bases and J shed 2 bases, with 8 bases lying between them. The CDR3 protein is CASRYGGNQPQHF. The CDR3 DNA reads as TGTGCCAGCAGATACGGGGGCAATCAGCCCCAGCATTTT.

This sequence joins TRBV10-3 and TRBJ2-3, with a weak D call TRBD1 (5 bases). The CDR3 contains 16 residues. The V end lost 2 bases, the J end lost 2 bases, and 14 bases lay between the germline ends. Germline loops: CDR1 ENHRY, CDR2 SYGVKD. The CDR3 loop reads CAISEGAGRPTDTQYF. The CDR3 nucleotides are TGTGCCATCAGTGAGGGGGCAGGGCGCCCCACAGATACGCAGTATTTT.

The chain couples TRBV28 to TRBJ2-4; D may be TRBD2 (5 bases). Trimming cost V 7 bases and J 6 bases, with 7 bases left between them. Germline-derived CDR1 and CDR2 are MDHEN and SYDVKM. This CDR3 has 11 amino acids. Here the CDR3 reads CASTGRNIQYF. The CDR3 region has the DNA TGTGCCAGCACTGGGAGAAACATTCAGTACTTC.

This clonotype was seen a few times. CDR3 sequence (DNA): TGTGCCAGCAGTTTAGCCGGGACTCTACGCGAGCAGTACTTC. Translated, it gives CASSLAGTLREQYF. The chain uses TRBV12-3 or TRBV12-4 and TRBJ2-7; perhaps TRBD2 as D (6 bases). This CDR3 has 14 residues. V was clipped by 0 bases and J by 6 bases, with 12 bases between them.

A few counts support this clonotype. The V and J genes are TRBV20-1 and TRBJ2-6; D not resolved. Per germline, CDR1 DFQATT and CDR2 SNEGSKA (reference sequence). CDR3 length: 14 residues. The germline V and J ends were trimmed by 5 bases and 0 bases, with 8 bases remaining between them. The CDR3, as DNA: TGCAGTGCTCCCAGTGTCTCTGGGGCCAACGTCCTGACTTTC. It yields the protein CSAPSVSGANVLTF.

The CDR3 here is CSASFLAGAGETQYF. In DNA form, the CDR3 reads TGCAGTGCTAGTTTTCTAGCGGGAGCTGGGGAGACCCAGTACTTC. The chain combines TRBV20-1 with TRBJ2-5, with 10 bases fitting TRBD2. The CDR3 is 15 amino acids. Trimming cost V 3 bases and J 5 bases; bases outside gene matches: 9. The germline CDR1 and CDR2 sequences are DFQATT and SNEGSKA (reference sequence).

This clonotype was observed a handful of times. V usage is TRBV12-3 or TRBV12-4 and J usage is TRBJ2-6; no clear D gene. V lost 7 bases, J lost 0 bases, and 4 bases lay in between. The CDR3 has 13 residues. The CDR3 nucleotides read TGTGCCAGCACAGTCTCTGGGGCCAACGTCCTGACTTTC. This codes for CASTVSGANVLTF.

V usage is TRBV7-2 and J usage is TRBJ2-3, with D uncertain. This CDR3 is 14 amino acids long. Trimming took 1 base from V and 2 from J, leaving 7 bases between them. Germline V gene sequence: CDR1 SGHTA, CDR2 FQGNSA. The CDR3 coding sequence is TGTGCCAGCAGCTTAGAGCTAGTCACAGATACGCAGTATTTT. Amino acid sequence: CASSLELVTDTQYF.

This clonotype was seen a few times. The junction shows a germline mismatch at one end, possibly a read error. The CDR3 DNA reads TGCAGTGCTAGATTAACAGGGCCACATAACAATGGGCAGTTCTTC. Translation: CSARLTGPHNNGQFF. V is TRBV20-1 and J is TRBJ2-1, with a weak D call TRBD1 (6 bases). This CDR3 contains 15 residues. CDR1 is DFQATT, CDR2 SNEGSKA, per germline (reference sequence).